This entry describes one TCR beta chain. Clones were sequenced by immunoSEQ multiplex PCR, and TCRdb holds only the in-frame ones, with some missing. In the table there are 100,000 to 150,000 clones, 89% of which are singletons. The record originates from a study of cytomegalovirus exposure and HLA in healthy donors. Germline loops: CDR1 KGHSH, CDR2 LQKENI. The CDR3 extends over 16 amino acids. Trimming took 4 bases from V and 2 from J, leaving 18 bases between them. The source material was PBMCs. The clonotype was recovered from a woman aged 18-29 years in good health and CMV-seronegative. The chain is built from TRBV18 and TRBJ2-7, with TRBD2 as a possible D gene (5 bases). CDR3 protein: CASSQETGWGTYEQYV. In nucleotides, the CDR3 is TGTGCCAGCTCACAAGAGACGGGGTGGGGAACCTACGAGCAGTACGTC.